The 5 T cell receptor beta chains below come from one sample, sequenced in a study of siplizumab effects on memory and regulatory T cells. The method was immunoSEQ multiplex PCR; TCRdb's version includes in-frame clones alone and lacks a portion of them. The sample has 45,000 to 60,000 clones, roughly 84% seen once; the top ten hold less than 0.35%. Sequencing input: naive CD8+ T cells sorted from blood. The receptors here all came from a human donor in good health.

The rearrangement links TRBV5-5 to TRBJ1-1; no clear D gene. The CDR3 covers 14 residues. Trimming removed 3 bases from V and 0 bases from J, with 9 bases in between. Looked up from germline, CDR1 is SGHKS and CDR2 is YYEKEE (reference sequence). The CDR3: CASSSVVLNTEAFF. DNA for the CDR3: TGTGCCAGCAGCTCGGTAGTCCTGAACACTGAAGCTTTCTTT.

V is TRBV12-5 and J is TRBJ1-4, with 8 bases fitting TRBD1. Germline values: CDR1 LGHNT, CDR2 FRNRAP. The CDR3 runs to 19 residues. Trimming at V came to 2 bases and at J to 0 bases, leaving 11 bases not matched to a gene. CDR3 in amino acids: CASGLTLLGRGPTNEKLFF. For the CDR3, the DNA is TGTGCTAGTGGTTTGACGCTTTTGGGCAGGGGGCCAACTAATGAAAAACTGTTTTTT.

The gene calls are TRBV2 and TRBJ2-5; D is unclear. The CDR3 extends over 13 amino acids. Germline CDR1 SNHLY, CDR2 FYNNEI. V was clipped by 4 bases and J by 5 bases, with 11 bases between them. CDR3 sequence (DNA): TGTGCCAGCAGTGGGCTAGTACAGGAGACCCAGTACTTC. It is translated as CASSGLVQETQYF.

CDR3 DNA: TGCGCCAGCAGCTTTTCGGGTAATGAGCAGTTCTTC. It specifies CASSFSGNEQFF. The V and J genes are TRBV5-1 and TRBJ2-1; D call uncertain. The CDR3 is 12 residues long. Between the trimmed V and J ends, which lost 2 bases and 7 bases, there was a span of 7 bases. The germline V gene encodes CDR1 SGHRS and CDR2 YFSETQ. Full variable domain (remainder filled in from reference TRBV5-1 and TRBJ2-1): KAGVTQTPRYLIKTRGQQVTLSCSPISGHRSVSWYQQTPGQGLQFLFEYFSETQRNKGNFPGRFSGRQFSNSRSEMNVSTLELGDSALYLCASSFSGNEQFFGPGTRLTVL.

This clone showed up just a few times. The J gene is TRBJ1-1, the V gene TRBV19; D remains unclear. V was cut by 5 bases and J by 0 bases, with 7 bases left in between. Germline loops: CDR1 LNHDA, CDR2 SQIVND (reference sequence). This CDR3 comprises 13 residues. CDR3 residues: CASSPTMNTEAFF. DNA of the CDR3: TGTGCCAGTAGTCCGACGATGAACACTGAAGCTTTCTTT.